The subject of this entry is one TCR beta chain. These data originate in a study of OX40 agonist ivuxolimab in advanced cancers. Background on the study: Age averaged around 58 years (range about 20 to 80), and just over 80% were male. One hepatocellular carcinoma and two cutaneous melanoma patients partially responded.

Sampling times: baseline, cycle 4 day 1, cycle 7 day 1. Germline values: CDR1 SGHTA, CDR2 FQGTGA. Trimming removed 5 bases from V and 1 base from J, with 11 bases in between. The CDR3 spans 14 residues. Libraries were prepared by immunoSEQ multiplex PCR; TCRdb keeps only in-frame clonotypes and omits some of them. The data hold about 74,000 clones, with about 89% observed a single time. The V and J genes are TRBV7-3 and TRBJ1-1; D ambiguous. The receptor was isolated from an adult with an advanced solid tumor such as melanoma, head and neck, liver or kidney cancer. Material: CD4+ or CD8+ T cells sorted from blood, obtained in a trial of the OX40 agonist ivuxolimab. CDR3 sequence: CASSATGSNTEAFF. The DNA of the CDR3 is TGTGCCAGCAGCGCCACCGGCTCGAACACTGAAGCTTTCTTT.